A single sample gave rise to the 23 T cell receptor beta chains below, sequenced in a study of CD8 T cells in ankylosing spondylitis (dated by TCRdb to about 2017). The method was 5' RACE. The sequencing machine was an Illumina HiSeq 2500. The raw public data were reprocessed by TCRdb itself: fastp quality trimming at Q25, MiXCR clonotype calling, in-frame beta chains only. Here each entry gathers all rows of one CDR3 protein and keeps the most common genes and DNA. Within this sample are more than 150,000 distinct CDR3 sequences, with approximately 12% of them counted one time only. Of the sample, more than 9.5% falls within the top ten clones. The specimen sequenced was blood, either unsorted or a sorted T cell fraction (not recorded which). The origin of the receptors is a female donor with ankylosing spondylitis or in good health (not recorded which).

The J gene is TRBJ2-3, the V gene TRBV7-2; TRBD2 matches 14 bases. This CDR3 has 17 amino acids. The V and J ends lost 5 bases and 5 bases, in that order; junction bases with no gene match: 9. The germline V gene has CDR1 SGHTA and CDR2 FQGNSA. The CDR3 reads CASSTGLAGAFGDTQYF. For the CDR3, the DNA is TGTGCCAGCAGCACGGGACTAGCGGGAGCCTTCGGAGATACGCAGTATTTT.

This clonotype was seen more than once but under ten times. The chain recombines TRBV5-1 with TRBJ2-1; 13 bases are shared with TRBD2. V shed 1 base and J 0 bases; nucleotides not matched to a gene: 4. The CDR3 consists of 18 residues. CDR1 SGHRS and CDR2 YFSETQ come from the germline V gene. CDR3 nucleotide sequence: TGCGCCAGCAGCTTGTTGGGGACTAGCGGGATCTCCTACAATGAGCAGTTCTTC. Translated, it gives CASSLLGTSGISYNEQFF.

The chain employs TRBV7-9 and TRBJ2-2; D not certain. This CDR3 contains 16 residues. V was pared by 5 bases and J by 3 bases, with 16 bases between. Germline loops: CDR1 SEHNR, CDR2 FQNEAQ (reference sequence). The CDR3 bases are TGTGCCAGCAGCGATCCTGAAGAGGCCCACACCGGGGAGCTGTTTTTT. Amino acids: CASSDPEEAHTGELFF.

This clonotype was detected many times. The CDR3 is CASSRTSGAGYNEQFF. The CDR3 coding sequence is TGTGCCAGCAGCCGTACTAGCGGGGCAGGCTACAATGAGCAGTTCTTC. The V gene is TRBV7-2, the J gene TRBJ2-1; TRBD2 aligns across 10 bases. This CDR3 has 16 amino acids. Germline trimming cut 5 bases from V and 3 bases from J; bases unmatched to any gene: 7. Germline CDR1 and CDR2: SGHTA and FQGNSA.

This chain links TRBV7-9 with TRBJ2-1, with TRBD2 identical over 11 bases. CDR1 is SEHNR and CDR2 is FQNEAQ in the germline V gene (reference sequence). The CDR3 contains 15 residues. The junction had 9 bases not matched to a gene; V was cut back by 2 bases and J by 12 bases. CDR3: CASSLTSGSIRRQFF. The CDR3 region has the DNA TGTGCCAGCAGCTTAACTAGCGGGAGTATTCGCCGGCAGTTCTTC.

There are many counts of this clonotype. CDR3: CATSAGVRTDTQYF. The CDR3 DNA reads TGTGCCACCTCAGCGGGAGTCCGGACAGATACGCAGTATTTT. This chain joins TRBV12-3 or TRBV12-4 and TRBJ2-3; 8 bases map to TRBD2. V trimming: 10 bases; J trimming: 3 bases; junction bases outside the gene matches: 9. The length of the CDR3 is 14 residues.

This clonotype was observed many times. CDR3 amino acids: CASSEERPAAQYF. CDR3 nucleotide sequence: TGTGCCAGCAGTGAAGAGAGGCCTGCAGCGCAGTATTTT. The gene calls are TRBV6-1 and TRBJ2-3; the D is unclear. Trimming shortened V by 1 base and J by 10 bases, and 12 bases separated the two germline ends. The CDR3 spans 13 residues. Per the germline V gene, CDR1 is MNHNS and CDR2 is SASEGT.

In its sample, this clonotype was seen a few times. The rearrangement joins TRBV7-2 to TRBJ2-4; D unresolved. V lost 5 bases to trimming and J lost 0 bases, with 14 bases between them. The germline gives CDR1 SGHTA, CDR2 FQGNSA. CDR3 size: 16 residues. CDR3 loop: CASSRVPAEAKNIQYF. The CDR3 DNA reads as TGTGCCAGCAGCCGGGTGCCGGCAGAAGCCAAAAACATTCAGTACTTC. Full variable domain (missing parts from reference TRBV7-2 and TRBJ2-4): GAGVSQSPSNKVTEKGKDVELRCDPISGHTALYWYRQSLGQGLEFLIYFQGNSAPDKSGLPSDRFSAERTGGSVSTLTIQRTQQEDSAVYLCASSRVPAEAKNIQYFGAGTRLSVL.

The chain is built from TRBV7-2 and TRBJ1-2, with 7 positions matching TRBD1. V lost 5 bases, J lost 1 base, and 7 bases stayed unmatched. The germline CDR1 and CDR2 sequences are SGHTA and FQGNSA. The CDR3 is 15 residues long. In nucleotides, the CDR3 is TGTACCAGCAGCGGATCCGGGACAGATAACTATGGCTACACCTTC. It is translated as CTSSGSGTDNYGYTF.

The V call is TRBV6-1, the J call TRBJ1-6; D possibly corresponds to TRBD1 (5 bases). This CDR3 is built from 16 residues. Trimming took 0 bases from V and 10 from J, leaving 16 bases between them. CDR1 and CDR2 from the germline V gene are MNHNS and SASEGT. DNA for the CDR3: TGTGCCAGCAGTGAAGCGGGGGACGGGAGTTGGTCACCCCTCCACTTT. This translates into CASSEAGDGSWSPLHF.

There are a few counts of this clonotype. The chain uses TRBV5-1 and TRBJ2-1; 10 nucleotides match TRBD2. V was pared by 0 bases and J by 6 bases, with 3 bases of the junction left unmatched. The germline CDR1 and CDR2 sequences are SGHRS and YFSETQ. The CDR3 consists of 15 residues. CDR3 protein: CASSLGLAGVNEQFF. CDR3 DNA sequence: TGCGCCAGCAGCTTGGGTCTAGCGGGAGTCAATGAGCAGTTCTTC.

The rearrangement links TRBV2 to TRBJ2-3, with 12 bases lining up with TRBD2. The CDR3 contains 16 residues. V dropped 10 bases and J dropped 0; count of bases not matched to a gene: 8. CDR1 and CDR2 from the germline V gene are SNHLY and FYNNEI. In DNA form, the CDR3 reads TGTGCCAACCCGACTAGCGGGAGTCCTAGCACAGATACGCAGTATTTT. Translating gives CANPTSGSPSTDTQYF.

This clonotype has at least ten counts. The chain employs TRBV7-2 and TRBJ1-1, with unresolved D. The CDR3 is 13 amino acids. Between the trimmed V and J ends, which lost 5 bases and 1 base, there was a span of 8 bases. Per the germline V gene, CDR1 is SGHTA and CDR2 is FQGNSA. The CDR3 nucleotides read TGTGCCAGCAGCCGGTTTGAGAACACTGAAGCTTTCTTT. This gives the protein CASSRFENTEAFF.

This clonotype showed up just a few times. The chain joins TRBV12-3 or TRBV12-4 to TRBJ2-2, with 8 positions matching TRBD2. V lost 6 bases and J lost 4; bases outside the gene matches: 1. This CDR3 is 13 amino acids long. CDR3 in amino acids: CASRREVTGELFF. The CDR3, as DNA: TGTGCCAGCAGGCGGGAGGTCACCGGGGAGCTGTTTTTT.

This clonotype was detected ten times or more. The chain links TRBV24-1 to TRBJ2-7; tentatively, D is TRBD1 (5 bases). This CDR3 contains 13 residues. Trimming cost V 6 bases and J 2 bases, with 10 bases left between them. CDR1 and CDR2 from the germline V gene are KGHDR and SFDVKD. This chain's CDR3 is CATSPGPTYEQYF. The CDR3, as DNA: TGTGCCACCAGTCCAGGGCCGACCTACGAGCAGTACTTC.

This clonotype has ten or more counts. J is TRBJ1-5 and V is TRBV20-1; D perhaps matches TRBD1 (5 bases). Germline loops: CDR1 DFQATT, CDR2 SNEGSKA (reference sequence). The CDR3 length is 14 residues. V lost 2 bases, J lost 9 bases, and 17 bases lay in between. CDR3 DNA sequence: TGCAGTGCTAGACTTCTCCAAGCCGGGGGGCCCCAGCATTTT. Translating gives CSARLLQAGGPQHF.

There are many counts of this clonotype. The CDR3 bases are TGTGCCTGGAGTCCCGAAGGGTATGGCTACACCTTC. Translation gives CAWSPEGYGYTF. The chain joins TRBV30 to TRBJ1-2; no definite D call. CDR3 size: 12 residues. V was cut by 2 bases and J by 5 bases, with 9 bases left in between. Germline V CDR1 and CDR2: GTSNPN, SVGIG (reference sequence).

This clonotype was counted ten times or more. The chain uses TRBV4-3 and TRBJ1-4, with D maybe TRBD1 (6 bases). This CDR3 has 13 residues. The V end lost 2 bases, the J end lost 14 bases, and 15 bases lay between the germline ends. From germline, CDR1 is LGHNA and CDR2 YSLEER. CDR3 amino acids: CASSQSTGSGLFF. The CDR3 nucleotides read TGCGCCAGCAGCCAATCGACAGGCTCCGGGCTGTTTTTT.

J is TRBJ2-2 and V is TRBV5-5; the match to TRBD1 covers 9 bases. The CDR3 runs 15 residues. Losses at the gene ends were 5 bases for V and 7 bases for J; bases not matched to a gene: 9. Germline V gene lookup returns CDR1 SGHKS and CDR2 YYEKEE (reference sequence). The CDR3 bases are TGTGCCAGCAGACCTTGGACAGGGGAAAACGGGGAGCTGTTTTTT. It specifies CASRPWTGENGELFF.

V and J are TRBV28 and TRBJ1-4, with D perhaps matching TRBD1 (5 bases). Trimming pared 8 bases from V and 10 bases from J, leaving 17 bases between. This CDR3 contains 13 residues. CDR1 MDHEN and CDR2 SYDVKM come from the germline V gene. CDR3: CASEYSLGGKLFF. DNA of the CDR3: TGTGCCAGCGAATACTCCCTCGGGGGAAAACTGTTTTTT.

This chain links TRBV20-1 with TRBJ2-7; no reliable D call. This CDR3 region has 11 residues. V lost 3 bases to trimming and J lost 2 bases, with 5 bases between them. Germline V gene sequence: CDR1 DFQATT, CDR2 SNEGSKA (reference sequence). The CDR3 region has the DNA TGCAGTGCTAGTAAGGCCTACGAGCAGTACTTC. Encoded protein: CSASKAYEQYF.

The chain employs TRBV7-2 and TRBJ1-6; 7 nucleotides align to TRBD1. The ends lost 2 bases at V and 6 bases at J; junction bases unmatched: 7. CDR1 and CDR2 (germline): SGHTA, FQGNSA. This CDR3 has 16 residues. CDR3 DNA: TGTGCCAGCAGCTTACAACAGGGGCGGATTAATTCACCCCTCCACTTT. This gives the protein CASSLQQGRINSPLHF.

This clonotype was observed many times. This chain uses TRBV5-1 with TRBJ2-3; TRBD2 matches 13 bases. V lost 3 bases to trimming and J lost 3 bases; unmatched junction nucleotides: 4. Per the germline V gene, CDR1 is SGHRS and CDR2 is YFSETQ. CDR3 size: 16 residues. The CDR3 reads CASSSWTSGGTDTQYF. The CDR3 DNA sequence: TGCGCCAGCAGCTCCTGGACTAGCGGGGGAACAGATACGCAGTATTTT.